The next 3 T cell receptor beta chains were all read from a single sample in a study of blood T cell repertoires in COVID-19. Data came from immunoSEQ multiplex PCR; TCRdb stores just in-frame clones and leaves some out. The repertoire holds 390,000 or so clones, with roughly 85% as singletons. Sequencing input: peripheral blood. The receptor source for this set is a woman in her 30s with active or convalescent COVID-19.

This chain connects TRBV11-2 to TRBJ1-3; the D gene is possibly TRBD1 (6 bases). V lost 0 bases and J lost 7, with 10 bases in between. Germline assignment: CDR1 SGHAT and CDR2 FQNNGV. The CDR3 loop spans 14 amino acids. The CDR3 is CASSLETRGNTIYF. The CDR3 DNA reads as TGTGCCAGCAGCTTAGAGACCAGGGGTAACACCATATATTTT.

V gene TRBV6-1 combines with J gene TRBJ2-3, with D possibly being TRBD1 (5 bases). The V gene lost 0 bases and the J gene lost 1 base, with 11 bases spanning the gap. The germline V gene has CDR1 MNHNS and CDR2 SASEGT. CDR3 size: 16 residues. The CDR3, as DNA: TGTGCCAGCAGTGAAGCGGATCGCAGGGGCACAGATACGCAGTATTTT. Amino acid sequence: CASSEADRRGTDTQYF.

The chain uses TRBV20-1 and TRBJ1-3, with D maybe TRBD1 (5 bases). Trimming cost V 5 bases and J 4 bases, with 6 bases left between them. Germline-derived CDR1 and CDR2 are DFQATT and SNEGSKA (reference sequence). The CDR3 has 11 amino acids. The CDR3 DNA reads TGCAGTGCTCGGACAGGAAACACCATATATTTT. Translating gives CSARTGNTIYF.